The clone carrying this T cell receptor beta chain was detected a few times. What it binds is unknown. The data derive from a study of T-cell reconstitution after alpha-beta-depleted transplantation in children. Study-wide findings and caveats: The study traced high day-60 TCRbeta diversity in some patients to surviving recipient T cells and thymic progenitors. T-cell counts and diversity at one year post-transplant came mainly from newly produced T cells. At around two months after transplant, the alpha-beta T cells were reportedly derived from several hundred expanded clones that came from non-depleted graft cells.

CDR1 is DFQATT, CDR2 SNEGSKA, per germline (reference sequence). With V trimmed by 3 bases and J by 2 bases, 4 bases remained unmatched. This CDR3 region has 14 residues. Unique molecular identifiers were used to barcode this TCRbeta library. TCRdb re-analysed the PCR reads in MiXCR, keeping a single row per CDR3 protein. The sample shows under 150,000 distinct CDR3 sequences, about a tenth of them seen only once. The J gene is TRBJ2-1, the V gene TRBV20-1; 7 bases are shared with TRBD2. Material: PBMCs, mostly from graft donor cells, obtained 180 days after TCRalphabeta/CD19-depleted stem cell transplant. This receptor was obtained from a girl under two years old who had a stem cell transplant for combined immunodeficiency, so the T cells may come from the graft donor. CDR3 amino acids: CSASLGTTYNEQFF. The CDR3 coding sequence is TGCAGTGCTAGTCTCGGGACTACCTACAATGAGCAGTTCTTC.